Many counts were recorded for the clone carrying this T cell receptor (beta chain). What it binds is unknown. A single record per CDR3 protein comes from TCRdb applying MiXCR to the reads. Of approximately 71,000 distinct CDR3 sequences in the sample, under 5% are singletons; the top ten hold about 22%. These data come from a study of T cell repertoires in cytomegalovirus infection. Across the study: An indication of both CMV infection and matching HLA type came from public TCR beta signatures.

Study outcomes and limitations: The ex vivo response was dominated by HLA-C-restricted CMV-specific TCR beta clonotypes. Individuals carrying CMV plus the relevant HLA were identified by cumulative frequency of public TCR beta families.

The source is a human donor in good health (CMV status not recorded). Some clones in this sample may be carry-over from other donors' samples. Sequenced: PBMCs.

The CDR3 bases are TGCGCCAGCAGCTTCGGCAGGGGGGATGGCTACACCTTC. Translated: CASSFGRGDGYTF. The genes are TRBV5-1 and TRBJ1-2, with TRBD1 identical over 7 bases. The CDR3 sequence is 13 residues long. Germline-derived CDR1 and CDR2 are SGHRS and YFSETQ. The ends lost 2 bases at V and 6 bases at J; junction bases unmatched: 4.